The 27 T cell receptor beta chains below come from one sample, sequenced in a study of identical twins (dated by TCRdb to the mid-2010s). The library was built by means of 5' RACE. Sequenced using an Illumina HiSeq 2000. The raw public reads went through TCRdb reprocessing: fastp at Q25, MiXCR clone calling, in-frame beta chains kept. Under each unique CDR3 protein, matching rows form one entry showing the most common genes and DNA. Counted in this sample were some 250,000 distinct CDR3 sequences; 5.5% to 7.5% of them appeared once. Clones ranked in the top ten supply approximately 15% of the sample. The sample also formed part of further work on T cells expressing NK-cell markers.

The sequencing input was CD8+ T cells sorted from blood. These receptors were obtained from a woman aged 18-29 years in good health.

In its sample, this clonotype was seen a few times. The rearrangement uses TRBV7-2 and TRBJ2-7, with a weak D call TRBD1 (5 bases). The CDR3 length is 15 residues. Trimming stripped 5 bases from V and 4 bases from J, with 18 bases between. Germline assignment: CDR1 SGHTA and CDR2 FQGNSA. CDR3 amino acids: CASSPGPGKGYEQYF. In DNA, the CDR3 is TGTGCCAGCAGCCCCGGCCCAGGGAAGGGGTACGAGCAGTACTTC.

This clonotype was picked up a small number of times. The CDR3 reads CASSDTPGQGPPYYGYTF. DNA of the CDR3: TGTGCCAGCAGCGACACACCGGGACAGGGTCCCCCCTACTATGGCTACACCTTC. The chain combines TRBV9 with TRBJ1-2; 9 bases align to TRBD1. Germline V gives CDR1 SGDLS, CDR2 YYNGEE. Germline trimming cut 3 bases from V and 3 bases from J; bases unmatched to any gene: 15. The CDR3 extends over 18 amino acids.

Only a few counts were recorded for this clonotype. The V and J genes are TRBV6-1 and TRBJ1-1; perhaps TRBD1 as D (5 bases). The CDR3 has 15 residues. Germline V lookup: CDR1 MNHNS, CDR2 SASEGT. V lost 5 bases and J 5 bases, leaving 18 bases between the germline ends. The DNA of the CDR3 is TGTGCCAGCAGTCCCCGACAGAGTCGAGGAACTGAAGCTTTCTTT. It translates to CASSPRQSRGTEAFF.

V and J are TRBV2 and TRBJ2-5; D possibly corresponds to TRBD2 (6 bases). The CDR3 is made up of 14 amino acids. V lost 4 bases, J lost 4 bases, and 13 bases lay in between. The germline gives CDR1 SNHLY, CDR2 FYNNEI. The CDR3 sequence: CASSGTPGGETQYF. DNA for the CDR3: TGTGCCAGCAGTGGGACTCCCGGGGGAGAGACCCAGTACTTC.

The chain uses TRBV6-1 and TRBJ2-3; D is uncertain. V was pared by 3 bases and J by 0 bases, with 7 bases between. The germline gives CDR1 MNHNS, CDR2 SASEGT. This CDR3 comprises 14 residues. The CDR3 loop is CASSDHTSTDTQYF. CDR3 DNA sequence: TGTGCCAGCAGTGACCATACTAGCACAGATACGCAGTATTTT.

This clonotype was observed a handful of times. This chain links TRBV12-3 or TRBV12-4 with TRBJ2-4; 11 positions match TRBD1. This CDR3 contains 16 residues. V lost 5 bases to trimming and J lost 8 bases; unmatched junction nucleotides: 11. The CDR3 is CASSPNRDRGTDIQYF. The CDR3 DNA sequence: TGTGCCAGCAGTCCCAACCGGGACAGGGGGACGGACATTCAGTACTTC.

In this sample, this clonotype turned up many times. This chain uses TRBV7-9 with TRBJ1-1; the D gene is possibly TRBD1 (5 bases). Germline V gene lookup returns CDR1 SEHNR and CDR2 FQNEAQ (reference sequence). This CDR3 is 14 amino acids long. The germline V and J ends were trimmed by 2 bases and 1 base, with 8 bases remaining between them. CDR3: CASSLLTANTEAFF. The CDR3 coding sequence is TGTGCCAGCAGCTTACTGACAGCGAACACTGAAGCTTTCTTT.

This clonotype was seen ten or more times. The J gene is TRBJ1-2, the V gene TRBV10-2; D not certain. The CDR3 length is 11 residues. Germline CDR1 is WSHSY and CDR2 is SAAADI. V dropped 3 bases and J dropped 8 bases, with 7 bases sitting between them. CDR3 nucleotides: TGCGCCAGCAGTGATCGAGGGGGCTACACCTTC. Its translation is CASSDRGGYTF.

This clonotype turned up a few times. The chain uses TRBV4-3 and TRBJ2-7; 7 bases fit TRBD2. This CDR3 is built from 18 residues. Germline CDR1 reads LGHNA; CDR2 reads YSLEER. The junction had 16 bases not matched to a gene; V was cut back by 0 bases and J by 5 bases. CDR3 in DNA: TGCGCCAGCAGCCAAGATTCAATCCGGGAGGCCCCTTTTAACGAGCAGTACTTC. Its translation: CASSQDSIREAPFNEQYF.

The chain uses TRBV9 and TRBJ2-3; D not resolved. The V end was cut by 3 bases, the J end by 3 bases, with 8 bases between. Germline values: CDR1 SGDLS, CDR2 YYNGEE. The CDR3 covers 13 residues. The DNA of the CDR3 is TGTGCCAGCAGCGATGACGAGACAGATACGCAGTATTTT. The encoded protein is CASSDDETDTQYF.

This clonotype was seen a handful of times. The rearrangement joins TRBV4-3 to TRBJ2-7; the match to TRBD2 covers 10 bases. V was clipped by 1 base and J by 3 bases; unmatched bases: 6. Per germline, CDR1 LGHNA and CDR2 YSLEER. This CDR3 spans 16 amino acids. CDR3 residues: CASSQVSSGRVYEQYF. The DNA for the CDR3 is TGCGCCAGCAGCCAAGTGTCCAGCGGGAGGGTCTACGAGCAGTACTTC.

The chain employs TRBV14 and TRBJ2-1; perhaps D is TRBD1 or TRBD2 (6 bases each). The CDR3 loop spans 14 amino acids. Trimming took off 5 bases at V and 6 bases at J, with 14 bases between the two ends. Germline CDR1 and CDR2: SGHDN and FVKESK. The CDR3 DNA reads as TGTGCCAGCAGCGATTGGGGGGCTCGCAATGAGCAGTTCTTC. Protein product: CASSDWGARNEQFF.

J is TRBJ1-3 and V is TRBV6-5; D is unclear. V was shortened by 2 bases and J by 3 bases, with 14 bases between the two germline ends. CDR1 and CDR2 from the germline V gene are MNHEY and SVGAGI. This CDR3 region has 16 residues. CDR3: CASSYHRVRGGNTIYF. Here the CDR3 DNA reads TGTGCCAGCAGTTACCATAGGGTCCGCGGTGGAAACACCATATATTTT.

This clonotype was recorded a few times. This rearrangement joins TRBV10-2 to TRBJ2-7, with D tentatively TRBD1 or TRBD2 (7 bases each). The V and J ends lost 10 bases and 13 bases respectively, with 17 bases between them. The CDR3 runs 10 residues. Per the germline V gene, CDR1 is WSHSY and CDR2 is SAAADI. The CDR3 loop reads CATRGGGKYF. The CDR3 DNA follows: TGCGCCACCCGGGGAGGGGGCAAATACTTC.

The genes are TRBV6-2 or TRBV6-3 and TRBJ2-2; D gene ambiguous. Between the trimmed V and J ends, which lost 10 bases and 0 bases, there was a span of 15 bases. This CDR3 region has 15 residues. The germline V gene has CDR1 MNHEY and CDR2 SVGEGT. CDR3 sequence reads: CATEQLETNTGELFF. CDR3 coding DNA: TGTGCCACCGAACAACTGGAGACGAACACCGGGGAGCTGTTTTTT.

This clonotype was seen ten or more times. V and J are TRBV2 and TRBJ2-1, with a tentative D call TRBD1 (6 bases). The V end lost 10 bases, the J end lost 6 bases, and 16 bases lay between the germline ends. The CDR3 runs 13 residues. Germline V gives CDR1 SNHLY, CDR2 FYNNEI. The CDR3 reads CATTNRELNEQFF. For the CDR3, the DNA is TGTGCCACCACCAACAGGGAACTCAATGAGCAGTTCTTC.

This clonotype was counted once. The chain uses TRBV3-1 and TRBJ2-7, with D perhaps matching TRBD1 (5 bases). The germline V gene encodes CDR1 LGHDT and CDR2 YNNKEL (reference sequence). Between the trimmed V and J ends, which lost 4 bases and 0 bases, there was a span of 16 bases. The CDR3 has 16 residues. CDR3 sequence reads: CASSPGAGISSYEQYF. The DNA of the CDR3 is TGTGCCAGCAGCCCAGGAGCAGGGATTAGCTCCTACGAGCAGTACTTC.

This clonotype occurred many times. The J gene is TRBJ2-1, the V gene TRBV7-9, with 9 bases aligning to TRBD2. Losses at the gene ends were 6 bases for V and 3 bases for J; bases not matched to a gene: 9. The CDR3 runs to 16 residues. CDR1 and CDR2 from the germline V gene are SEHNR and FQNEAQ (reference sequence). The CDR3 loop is CASSIGGGGDYNEQFF. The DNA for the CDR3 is TGTGCCAGCAGTATAGGGGGCGGGGGGGACTACAATGAGCAGTTCTTC.

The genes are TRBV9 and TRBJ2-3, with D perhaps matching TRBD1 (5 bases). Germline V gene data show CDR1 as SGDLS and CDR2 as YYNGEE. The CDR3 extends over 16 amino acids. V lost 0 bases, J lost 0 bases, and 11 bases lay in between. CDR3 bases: TGTGCCAGCAGCGTAGGGGGCAGGACCAGCACAGATACGCAGTATTTT. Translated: CASSVGGRTSTDTQYF. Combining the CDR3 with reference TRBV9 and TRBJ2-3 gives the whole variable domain DSGVTQTPKHLITATGQRVTLRCSPRSGDLSVYWYQQSLDQGLQFLIQYYNGEERAKGNILERFSAQQFPDLHSELNLSSLELGDSALYFCASSVGGRTSTDTQYFGPGTRLTVL.

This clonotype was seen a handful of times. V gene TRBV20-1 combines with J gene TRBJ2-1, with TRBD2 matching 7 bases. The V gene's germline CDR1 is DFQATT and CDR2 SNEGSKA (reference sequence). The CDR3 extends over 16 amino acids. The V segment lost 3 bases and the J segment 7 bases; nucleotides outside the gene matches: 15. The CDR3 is CSARDLGGSETNEQFF. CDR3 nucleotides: TGCAGTGCTAGGGACCTCGGCGGGAGCGAAACAAATGAGCAGTTCTTC.

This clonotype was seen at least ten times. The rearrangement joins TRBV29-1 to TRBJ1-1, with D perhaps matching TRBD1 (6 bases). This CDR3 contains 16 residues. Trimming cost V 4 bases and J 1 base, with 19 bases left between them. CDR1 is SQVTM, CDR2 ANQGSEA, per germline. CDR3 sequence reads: CSVVPGHGKKNTEAFF. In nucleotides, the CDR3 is TGCAGCGTTGTCCCGGGACACGGAAAGAAGAACACTGAAGCTTTCTTT.

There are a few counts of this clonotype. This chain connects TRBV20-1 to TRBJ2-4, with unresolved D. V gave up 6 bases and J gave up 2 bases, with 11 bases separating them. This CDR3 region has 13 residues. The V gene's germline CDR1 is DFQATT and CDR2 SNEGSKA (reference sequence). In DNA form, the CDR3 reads TGCAGTGCCCTCGCGAGGACCAAAAACATTCAGTACTTC. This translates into CSALARTKNIQYF.

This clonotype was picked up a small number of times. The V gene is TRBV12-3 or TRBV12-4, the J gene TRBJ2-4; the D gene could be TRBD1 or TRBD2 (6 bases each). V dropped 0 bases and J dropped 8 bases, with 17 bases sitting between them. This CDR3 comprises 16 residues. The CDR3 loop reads CASSLAVGGRGDIQYF. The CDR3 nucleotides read TGTGCCAGCAGTTTAGCGGTTGGGGGAAGGGGGGACATTCAGTACTTC.

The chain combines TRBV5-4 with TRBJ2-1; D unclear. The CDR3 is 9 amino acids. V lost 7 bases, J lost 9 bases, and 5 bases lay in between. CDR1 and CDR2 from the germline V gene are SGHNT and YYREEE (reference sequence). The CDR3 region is CASHSEQFF. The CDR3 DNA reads TGTGCCAGCCACTCTGAGCAGTTCTTC.

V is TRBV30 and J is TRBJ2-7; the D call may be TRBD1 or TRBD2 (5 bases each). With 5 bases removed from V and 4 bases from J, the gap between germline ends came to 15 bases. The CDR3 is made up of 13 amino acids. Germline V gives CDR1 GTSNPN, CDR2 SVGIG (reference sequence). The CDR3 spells CAWGDGGVYEQYF. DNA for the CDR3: TGTGCCTGGGGGGACGGTGGAGTGTACGAGCAGTACTTC.

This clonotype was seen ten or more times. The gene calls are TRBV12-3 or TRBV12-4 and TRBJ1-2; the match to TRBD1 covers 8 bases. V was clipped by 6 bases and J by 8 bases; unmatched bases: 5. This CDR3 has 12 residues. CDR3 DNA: TGTGCCAGCAGCCCAGGGGGCCGGGGCTACACCTTC. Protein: CASSPGGRGYTF.

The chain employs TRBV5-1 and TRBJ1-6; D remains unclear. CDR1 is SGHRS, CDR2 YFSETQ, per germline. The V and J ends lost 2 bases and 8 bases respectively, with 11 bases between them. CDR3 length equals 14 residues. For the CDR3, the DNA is TGCGCCAGCAGCTTCGAAACCGCCTATTCACCCCTCCACTTT. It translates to CASSFETAYSPLHF.